This TCR beta chain emerged from a study of T cells in Graves' hyperthyroidism and ophthalmopathy (dated by TCRdb to about 2019). Study-level background: Peripheral blood was sampled at the time of initial diagnosis, prior to any treatment. To identify TCR V-J signatures that set the groups apart, the researchers used a discovery cohort of about a hundred patients, made up of roughly 40 with Graves' ophthalmopathy and about 60 with stable Graves' hyperthyroidism. An independent validation cohort of about 19 hyperthyroidism patients and 15 or so patients who later progressed to ophthalmopathy tested prospective prediction of ophthalmopathy. The roughly 90 discovery patients were divided at random into training and test sets in a 7:3 ratio. In about 6 Graves' hyperthyroidism patients, the study also compared T-cell repertoires from thyroid tissue with T-cell repertoires from blood. After blood sampling, hyperthyroidism patients were treated with methimazole at a starting dose of 30 mg daily, and ophthalmopathy patients were treated with high-dose intravenous methylprednisolone. The paper describes TCR Vbeta CDR3 sequencing of 140 or so peripheral blood samples, made up of 43 ophthalmopathy patients, 70 to 80 hyperthyroidism patients and around 17 progressor patients. What the study reported, not specific to this receptor: Most expanded thyroid clonotypes (frequency above 0.001) were also found in blood, which suggests that blood repertoires may mirror thyroid immune responses. Sample size was not statistically predetermined, and blinding of investigators to group allocation was not performed. In validation, progression to ophthalmopathy was predicted by the model with 70.59% sensitivity and roughly 76% specificity, a median of 6.5 months before onset. In cross-validation, a model built on a 13 V-J signature told ophthalmopathy apart from stable hyperthyroidism with approximately 90% sensitivity and 81% to 82% specificity, and in testing the same model reached 80%/75%.

Graves' hyperthyroidism was defined as stable when no progression to ophthalmopathy occurred over 18 months of follow-up. Hyperthyroidism patients were newly diagnosed, had a disease duration of under 2 months, and were aged 18 to 65 years. The study excluded patients with uncontrolled infections, other autoimmune diseases, pregnancy or lactation. Clinical symptoms, serum thyroxine and TRAb, thyroid ultrasound, and orbital computed tomography formed the basis for the diagnoses. PBMCs were isolated from around 10 ml of fresh peripheral blood by Ficoll-Paque density gradient centrifugation. Total RNA was extracted with Trizol reagent, and quality was checked on an Agilent 2100 Bioanalyzer. This clonotype has more than one count but fewer than ten. No antigen is known for it. Nothing much larger sits one base from this clone, and base qualities are not available. The TCR beta CDR3 regions were amplified from RNA transcripts. For the first round of RT-PCR on the TCR CDR3, the HTBI primer set was used together with the Qiagen OneStep RT-PCR kit. Libraries were constructed in a second round of multiplex PCR, after which size selection and purification were carried out. Paired-end sequencing of the libraries was performed with 100 bp reads on an Illumina HiSeq2000. Processing in the source paper ran as follows. SOAPnuke was used to process the raw data, removing reads that contained adapters or uncalled bases, had a mean Phred below 15, or lacked an exact match to the constant primer or identifier. High-quality paired reads were merged using COPE v1.2.5, and each unique nucleotide sequence was defined as a clonotype. MiTCR v1.1 was used to align clonotypes to the IMGT TRBV, TRBD and TRBJ reference segments. The analysis was restricted to V-J combinations with a frequency above 0.0001, which together covered 99% to 99.2% of the repertoires. The TCS score was defined as F50 (clonal expansion) divided by E x V (chaos), with BLOSUM62-based TCRdist calculated between CDR3 peptides within each V-J. Welch's t-statistics and random forest reduced 500 to 650 V-J features to 13, which were used in a naive Bayes classifier (R e1071). The similarity between thyroid and blood repertoires was quantified using the Morisita-Horn index. Using fastp at Q25 and MiXCR, TCRdb reprocessed the public reads and kept productive beta chains. Duplicate CDR3 protein sequences are folded into a single record with the most common DNA and genes. The V and J calls come from TCRdb's annotation, not from the publication. The table for this sample lists 750,000 to 950,000 distinct CDR3 sequences; around 38% of them were counted only once. The ten largest clones take up approximately 10% of the sample.

The sequence came from a man in his late teens or twenties with Graves' hyperthyroidism. Sequenced material: blood.

The CDR3 reads CASSQGGKETQYF. DNA sequence: TGTGCCAGCAGCCAAGGGGGGAAAGAGACCCAGTACTTC. The sequence is built from TRBV9 and TRBJ2-5; the D gene may be TRBD1 or TRBD2, since each aligns over 6 bases. CDR1 SGDLS and CDR2 YYNGEE were looked up in the germline V gene. The V end loses 4 bases and the J end loses 3 bases, and a stretch of 10 bases separates them. Including the terminal cysteine and phenylalanine, the CDR3 comprises 13 residues. CDR3 DNA only is kept here, 39 bases in frame from base 1.